These 31 T cell receptor beta chains were sequenced from one sample in a study of response to subunit inactivated influenza vaccine (dated by TCRdb to 2016 to 2018). The library was built by means of RT-PCR. The sequencing machine was an Illumina HiSeq 2500. The raw public reads went through TCRdb reprocessing: fastp at Q25, MiXCR clone calling, in-frame beta chains kept. One record per CDR3 amino acid sequence lists the most common genes and DNA. The sample includes hundreds of thousands of distinct CDR3 sequences, with roughly 9.8% observed a single time. Roughly 12% of the sample belongs to the ten largest clones. Taken with the paper, the label for time point translates to: 45 days after influenza vaccine administration. Sequenced here: PBMCs from blood, sampled 45 days after vaccination. Receptor source: a man aged 50 to 60 who received an inactivated influenza vaccine. Donor details come from another sample of the same person, matched by shared clones.

The chain is built from TRBV20-1 and TRBJ2-3; 13 bases fit TRBD2. The CDR3 consists of 15 residues. J lost 7 bases, V lost 6 bases, and 10 bases had no gene match. Germline V lookup: CDR1 DFQATT, CDR2 SNEGSKA (reference sequence). The CDR3 loop reads CSAGTSGAPRNTQYF. CDR3 nucleotide sequence: TGCAGTGCGGGGACTAGCGGGGCCCCTCGAAATACGCAGTATTTT.

This clonotype came up many times. J is TRBJ2-2 and V is TRBV9; 8 bases line up with TRBD1. Trimming removed 0 bases from V and 6 bases from J; junction bases left unmatched: 7. Germline V CDR1 and CDR2: SGDLS, YYNGEE. CDR3 length: 16 residues. The CDR3 DNA reads TGTGCCAGCAGCGTAGTCCCGGACAGGGTGGCCGGGGAGCTGTTTTTT. Its translation: CASSVVPDRVAGELFF.

This clonotype was seen at least ten times. In DNA form, the CDR3 reads TGCAGTGCTAGAGATCTACCCGGGGATGGCTACACCTTC. It yields the protein CSARDLPGDGYTF. This chain joins TRBV20-1 and TRBJ1-2; D is unresolved. Germline V CDR1 and CDR2: DFQATT, SNEGSKA (reference sequence). The CDR3 is made up of 13 amino acids. Trimming removed 0 bases at V and 6 bases at J, with 11 bases between.

This clonotype was observed at least ten times. The CDR3 loop reads CASSDGDNTGELFF. In DNA form, the CDR3 reads TGCGCCAGCAGCGACGGGGATAACACCGGGGAGCTGTTTTTT. This sequence joins TRBV5-1 and TRBJ2-2; weak D call: TRBD2 (5 bases). The CDR3 covers 14 residues. The V and J ends lost 4 bases and 2 bases respectively, with 9 bases between them. Germline CDR1 SGHRS, CDR2 YFSETQ.

The chain is built from TRBV12-3 or TRBV12-4 and TRBJ2-3; possibly TRBD2 for D (5 bases). The CDR3 has 14 amino acids. V lost 6 bases and J lost 4, with 14 bases in between. Here the CDR3 reads CASRRASRSDTQYF. The CDR3 DNA sequence: TGTGCCAGCAGGAGGGCTAGCAGATCAGATACGCAGTATTTT.

The rearrangement joins TRBV7-2 to TRBJ2-5, with no clear D. The germline V and J ends were trimmed by 5 bases and 1 base, with 14 bases remaining between them. CDR1 is SGHTA and CDR2 is FQGNSA in the germline V gene. CDR3 length equals 15 residues. In DNA form, the CDR3 reads TGTGCCAGCAGCCCCGGCAAAAGTGGCCAAGAGACCCAGTACTTC. Translation gives CASSPGKSGQETQYF. Looking up the rest from reference TRBV7-2 and TRBJ2-5 gives the full variable domain: GAGVSQSPSNKVTEKGKDVELRCDPISGHTALYWYRQSLGQGLEFLIYFQGNSAPDKSGLPSDRFSAERTGGSVSTLTIQRTQQEDSAVYLCASSPGKSGQETQYFGPGTRLLVL.

This clonotype came up a few times. The V call is TRBV6-1, the J call TRBJ2-2, with TRBD1 identical over 7 bases. This CDR3 is 15 amino acids long. The germline V gene has CDR1 MNHNS and CDR2 SASEGT. Losses at the gene ends were 7 bases for V and 4 bases for J; bases not matched to a gene: 9. The CDR3 region is CASNYGQASTGELFF. The CDR3 DNA sequence: TGTGCCAGCAACTATGGACAGGCTTCCACCGGGGAGCTGTTTTTT.

This clonotype appeared a few times. V usage is TRBV7-2 and J usage is TRBJ2-1, with 8 nucleotides matching TRBD1. In germline, CDR1 is SGHTA, CDR2 FQGNSA. CDR3 size: 15 residues. V lost 1 base to trimming and J lost 9 bases; unmatched junction nucleotides: 8. DNA of the CDR3: TGTGCCAGCAGCTTAGGCCAGGGGGCTTTCAGTGAGCAGTTCTTC. Protein: CASSLGQGAFSEQFF.

CDR3: CASSLPQGNEQFF. CDR3 sequence (DNA): TGTGCCAGCAGCTTACCCCAGGGGAATGAGCAGTTCTTC. V gene TRBV7-9 combines with J gene TRBJ2-1, with D maybe TRBD1 (6 bases). The CDR3 extends over 13 amino acids. V was clipped by 2 bases and J by 7 bases, with 9 bases between them. Germline CDR1 SEHNR, CDR2 FQNEAQ (reference sequence).

V usage is TRBV7-2 and J usage is TRBJ2-1; D is unclear. The CDR3 has 16 residues. Per the germline V gene, CDR1 is SGHTA and CDR2 is FQGNSA. V lost 2 bases to trimming and J lost 0 bases, with 11 bases between them. As DNA, the CDR3 is TGTGCCAGCAGCTTAAGTAGGTTTAGCTCCTACAATGAGCAGTTCTTC. Amino acid sequence: CASSLSRFSSYNEQFF.

This clonotype was observed a few times. The chain recombines TRBV5-8 with TRBJ1-4; 8 bases map to TRBD1. Looked up from germline, CDR1 is SGHTS and CDR2 is YDEGEE. Trimming removed 3 bases from V and 3 bases from J; junction bases left unmatched: 7. The CDR3 runs 16 residues. CDR3 DNA: TGTGCCAGCAGCTCCGGCAGGGGGCGGCCTAATGAAAAACTGTTTTTT. Amino acids: CASSSGRGRPNEKLFF.

This clonotype was seen more than once but under ten times. This sequence joins TRBV6-5 and TRBJ2-7, with 13 bases lining up with TRBD2. Losses at the gene ends were 11 bases for V and 0 bases for J; bases not matched to a gene: 16. This CDR3 has 18 amino acids. The V gene's germline CDR1 is MNHEY and CDR2 SVGAGI. The CDR3 here is CAVSYSTSGRPSSYEQYF. The CDR3, as DNA: TGTGCCGTCAGTTACTCGACTAGCGGGAGGCCAAGCTCCTACGAGCAGTACTTC.

This clonotype was detected only a few times. This chain joins TRBV5-5 and TRBJ1-1; no reliable D call. V lost 0 bases and J lost 1, with 10 bases in between. Germline V gives CDR1 SGHKS, CDR2 YYEKEE (reference sequence). This CDR3 is built from 15 residues. The CDR3, as DNA: TGTGCCAGCAGCTTGGACACCCCGGAGAACACTGAAGCTTTCTTT. Encoded protein: CASSLDTPENTEAFF.

This chain connects TRBV3-1 to TRBJ2-1, with 16 bases matching TRBD2. The CDR3 runs to 22 residues. Germline V gene sequence: CDR1 LGHDT, CDR2 YNNKEL (reference sequence). J was trimmed by 5 bases and V by 4 bases; bases with no gene match: 20. CDR3 sequence reads: CASSPNRPGLAGGPSSHNEQFF. As DNA, the CDR3 is TGTGCCAGCAGCCCAAACCGGCCGGGACTAGCGGGAGGGCCATCTTCCCACAATGAGCAGTTCTTC.

The rearrangement joins TRBV11-2 to TRBJ2-1; 8 bases agree with TRBD1. The CDR3 has 15 residues. V was pared by 4 bases and J by 0 bases, with 2 bases of the junction left unmatched. CDR1 is SGHAT, CDR2 FQNNGV, per germline. The CDR3 loop is CASSSDRDSYNEQFF. The CDR3 DNA reads as TGTGCCAGCAGCTCGGACAGGGACTCCTACAATGAGCAGTTCTTC.

The genes are TRBV20-1 and TRBJ2-3; 7 bases line up with TRBD2. From germline, CDR1 is DFQATT and CDR2 SNEGSKA (reference sequence). CDR3 length equals 15 residues. For the CDR3, the DNA is TGCAGCGTTGTTGGTCGGCGGGAGCTCACAGATACGCAGTATTTT. Protein product: CSVVGRRELTDTQYF.

The V and J genes are TRBV27 and TRBJ2-7; 7 bases are a match to TRBD1. Losses at the gene ends were 0 bases for V and 4 bases for J; bases not matched to a gene: 12. The CDR3 has 17 residues. Germline assignment: CDR1 MNHEY and CDR2 SMNVEV (reference sequence). CDR3: CASSLSVGQAVIYEQYF. DNA of the CDR3: TGTGCCAGCAGTTTATCAGTAGGACAGGCCGTCATATACGAGCAGTACTTC.

This clonotype was observed many times. The chain is built from TRBV5-1 and TRBJ2-5; the D gene is possibly TRBD2 (5 bases). Trimming pared 0 bases from V and 4 bases from J, leaving 7 bases between. This CDR3 is 13 amino acids long. In germline, CDR1 is SGHRS, CDR2 YFSETQ. The DNA of the CDR3 is TGCGCCAGCAGCTTGGATGCGGGAGAGACCCAGTACTTC. Its protein product is CASSLDAGETQYF.

This clonotype came up a few times. The CDR3 coding sequence is TGTGCCAGCAGTTTAATGATGGACGAGACCCAGTACTTC. Its translation is CASSLMMDETQYF. The chain couples TRBV12-3 or TRBV12-4 to TRBJ2-5; D gene uncertain. The CDR3 extends over 13 amino acids. V shed 2 bases and J shed 5 bases, with 9 bases lying between them.

The CDR3 coding sequence is TGTGCCAGCAGTCGACACCAAAGCACCTACGAGCAGTACTTC. This sequence encodes CASSRHQSTYEQYF. J is TRBJ2-7 and V is TRBV27; D is unclear. Trimming stripped 5 bases from V and 2 bases from J, with 13 bases between. Germline V gene sequence: CDR1 MNHEY, CDR2 SMNVEV (reference sequence). The CDR3 totals 14 residues.

The chain carries TRBV25-1 and TRBJ2-2; 7 bases map to TRBD2. Germline CDR1 reads MGHDK; CDR2 reads SYGVNS. V dropped 2 bases and J dropped 3; count of bases not matched to a gene: 3. The CDR3 is 15 amino acids. The CDR3 reads CASSEAGVYTGELFF. CDR3 sequence (DNA): TGTGCCAGCAGTGAAGCGGGAGTCTACACCGGGGAGCTGTTTTTT.

This clonotype was observed a single time. V gene TRBV4-1 combines with J gene TRBJ2-7; 8 bases line up with TRBD1. CDR3 length equals 16 residues. The germline CDR1 and CDR2 sequences are MGHRA and YSYEKL. Germline trimming cut 3 bases from V and 0 bases from J; bases unmatched to any gene: 7. For the CDR3, the DNA is TGCGCCAGCAGCCAGGAAACCGGGACAGGCTCCTACGAGCAGTACTTC. Its protein product is CASSQETGTGSYEQYF.

In its sample, this clonotype was seen a few times. The chain is built from TRBV10-3 and TRBJ1-1; D ambiguous. CDR1 is ENHRY and CDR2 is SYGVKD in the germline V gene. Trimming pared 6 bases from V and 3 bases from J, leaving 14 bases between. CDR3 length equals 14 residues. CDR3 region: CAIRLSTSDTEAFF. In DNA, the CDR3 is TGTGCCATCAGACTATCGACGTCGGACACTGAAGCTTTCTTT.

In its sample, this clonotype was seen a few times. J is TRBJ1-4 and V is TRBV18; D possibly corresponds to TRBD1 (6 bases). The CDR3 contains 14 residues. Germline CDR1 reads KGHSH; CDR2 reads LQKENI. V was cut by 2 bases and J by 7 bases, with 11 bases left in between. The CDR3 sequence: CASSPTTGAEKLFF. CDR3 DNA: TGTGCCAGCTCACCAACAACGGGGGCTGAAAAACTGTTTTTT.

The V call is TRBV2, the J call TRBJ2-5; D possibly corresponds to TRBD2 (5 bases). Germline V gene sequence: CDR1 SNHLY, CDR2 FYNNEI. The CDR3 contains 15 residues. The V and J ends lost 5 bases and 7 bases respectively, with 20 bases between them. This CDR3 is CASSPPRLAGGTQYF. The CDR3 coding sequence is TGTGCCAGCAGTCCCCCTCGGCTAGCCGGCGGGACCCAGTACTTC.

This clonotype was seen only a few times. The chain combines TRBV5-1 with TRBJ1-3; 8 bases are shared with TRBD1. The germline V gene has CDR1 SGHRS and CDR2 YFSETQ. The CDR3 loop spans 16 amino acids. J lost 0 bases, V lost 4 bases, and 6 bases had no gene match. DNA of the CDR3: TGCGCCAGCAGCGAGTCAACAGGGGGCTCTGGAAACACCATATATTTT. It is translated as CASSESTGGSGNTIYF.

This clonotype has a handful of counts. One junction end does not reproduce the germline sequence, and a read error may be involved. The chain is built from TRBV20-1 and TRBJ2-7; 10 nucleotides match TRBD2. Germline CDR1 is DFQATT and CDR2 is SNEGSKA (reference sequence). The CDR3 totals 16 residues. CDR3 amino acids: CCARSHSGRRYYEQYF. The DNA of the CDR3 is TGCTGTGCTAGATCCCATAGCGGGAGGCGATACTACGAGCAGTACTTC.

V and J are TRBV29-1 and TRBJ2-1; D possibly corresponds to TRBD1 (6 bases). The CDR3 sequence is 10 residues long. Germline CDR1 SQVTM, CDR2 ANQGSEA. Trimming cost V 7 bases and J 5 bases, with 6 bases left between them. The CDR3, as DNA: TGCAGCGGACAGGACAATGAGCAGTTCTTC. Its protein product is CSGQDNEQFF.

This clonotype came up many times. The V and J genes are TRBV24-1 and TRBJ2-5; TRBD1 agrees at 7 bases. With 4 bases clipped from V and 5 bases from J, the junction kept 12 bases outside the gene matches. This CDR3 region has 16 residues. Germline assignment: CDR1 KGHDR and CDR2 SFDVKD. CDR3 sequence (DNA): TGTGCCACCAGTGACCTACCACAGGGGAAGGCGGAGACCCAGTACTTC. Amino acids: CATSDLPQGKAETQYF.

This clonotype was seen ten or more times. CDR3 amino acids: CASSYSLVYGAQETQYF. In nucleotides, the CDR3 is TGTGCCAGCAGTTACTCATTAGTTTATGGGGCCCAAGAGACCCAGTACTTC. This chain connects TRBV6-5 to TRBJ2-5, with D tentatively TRBD1 (5 bases). The V and J ends lost 0 bases and 1 base respectively, with 15 bases between them. CDR3 length: 17 residues. Germline V gene sequence: CDR1 MNHEY, CDR2 SVGAGI.

As for this clonotype: A junction end diverges from the germline sequence, so it may reflect a read error. J is TRBJ2-7 and V is TRBV7-9; D uncertain. Per germline, CDR1 SEHNR and CDR2 FQNEAQ (reference sequence). CDR3 length equals 13 residues. The DNA of the CDR3 is TGTGCCAGCAGCCCCCCCGCCTCCAACGAGCAGTACTTC. Its protein is CASSPPASNEQYF.